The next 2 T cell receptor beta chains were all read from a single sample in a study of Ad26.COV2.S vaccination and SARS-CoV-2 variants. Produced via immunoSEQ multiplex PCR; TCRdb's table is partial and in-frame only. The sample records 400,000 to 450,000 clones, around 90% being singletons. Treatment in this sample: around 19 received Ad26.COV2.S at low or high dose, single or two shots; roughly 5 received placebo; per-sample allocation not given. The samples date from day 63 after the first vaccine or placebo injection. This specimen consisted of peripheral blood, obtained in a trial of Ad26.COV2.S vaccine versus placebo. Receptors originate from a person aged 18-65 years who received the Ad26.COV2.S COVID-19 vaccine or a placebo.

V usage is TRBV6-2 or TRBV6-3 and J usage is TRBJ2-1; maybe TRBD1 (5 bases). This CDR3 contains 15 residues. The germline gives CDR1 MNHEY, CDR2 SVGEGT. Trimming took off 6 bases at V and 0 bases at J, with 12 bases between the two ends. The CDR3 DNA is TGTGCCAGCAGCCGACAGCCCCTCTCCTACAATGAGCAGTTCTTC. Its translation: CASSRQPLSYNEQFF.

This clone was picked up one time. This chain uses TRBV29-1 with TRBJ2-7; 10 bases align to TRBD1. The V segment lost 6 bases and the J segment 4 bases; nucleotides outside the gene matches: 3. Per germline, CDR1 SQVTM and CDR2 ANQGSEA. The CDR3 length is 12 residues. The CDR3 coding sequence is TGCAGCGTGACAGGGGGCGAATACGAGCAGTACTTC. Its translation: CSVTGGEYEQYF.